This TCR beta chain came from a study of beta chain features in type 1 diabetes. CDR1 and CDR2 (germline): LNHDA, SQIVND (reference sequence). This CDR3 has 12 residues. V lost 3 bases and J lost 9, with 9 bases in between. Study-wide points: Shortening that was moderate but significant affected the TCRB CDR3s of Type 1 diabetes patients in all four CD4+ subsets.

The authors reverse transcribed all of the isolated RNA, so sequencing captured expressed TCRB transcripts. The data were produced by immunoSEQ multiplex PCR, yet TCRdb's version contains in-frame clones alone and is incomplete. The profile covers hundreds of thousands of clones, with approximately 9.7% appearing a single time and about 1% taken by the ten largest. This clone was seen repeatedly, ten times or more. As yet, its antigen is unknown. Other DNA sequences in this specimen translate into the identical CDR3. The material sequenced was central memory CD4+ T cells from blood. The receptor comes from a man aged 25 to 40 with type 1 diabetes. The chain uses TRBV19 and TRBJ2-1; D not resolved. In nucleotides, the CDR3 is TGTGCCAGTAGTATTGGCCAAGCTGAGCAGTTCTTC. It translates to CASSIGQAEQFF.